These 20 T cell receptor beta chains came from one sample sequenced in a study of OX40 agonist ivuxolimab in advanced cancers. The data were produced by immunoSEQ multiplex PCR, yet TCRdb's version contains in-frame clones alone and is incomplete. The data hold roughly 47,000 clones, with roughly 90% observed a single time. The sequences come from CD4+ or CD8+ T cells sorted from blood, collected in a trial of the OX40 agonist ivuxolimab. The receptors here all came from an adult with an advanced solid tumor such as melanoma, head and neck, liver or kidney cancer.

The CDR3 here is CASSLEGGLGETQYF. The CDR3 nucleotides are TGCGCCAGCAGCTTGGAAGGGGGATTGGGCGAGACCCAGTACTTC. The chain carries TRBV5-1 and TRBJ2-5, with a possible D match to TRBD1 (6 bases). V lost 0 bases to trimming and J lost 5 bases, with 14 bases between them. The CDR3 has 15 residues. The germline V gene encodes CDR1 SGHRS and CDR2 YFSETQ.

The chain is built from TRBV27 and TRBJ1-2; the D gene is possibly TRBD1 (6 bases). V gave up 0 bases and J gave up 7 bases, with 9 bases separating them. The germline V gene has CDR1 MNHEY and CDR2 SMNVEV (reference sequence). CDR3 length: 13 amino acids. CDR3 DNA: TGTGCCAGCAGTTTATCGACAGGTGGTGGCTACACCTTC. It is translated as CASSLSTGGGYTF.

J is TRBJ2-2 and V is TRBV6-4; 8 positions match TRBD2. Germline V CDR1 and CDR2: MRHNA, SNTAGT. V shed 3 bases and J 3 bases; nucleotides not matched to a gene: 0. This CDR3 contains 14 residues. In nucleotides, the CDR3 is TGTGCCAGCAGTGAAGCGGGAGACACCGGGGAGCTGTTTTTT. Its translation: CASSEAGDTGELFF.

With regard to this clone: The germline gene is not matched at one end of the junction; a read error may be the cause. J is TRBJ2-7 and V is TRBV6-5; 11 nucleotides match TRBD2. Germline lookup yields CDR1 MNHEY and CDR2 SVGAGI. This CDR3 region has 14 residues. This chain's CDR3 is CASSIAGGPYGQYF. Written as DNA, the CDR3 is TGTGCCAGCTCTATAGCGGGAGGGCCTTACGGGCAGTACTTC.

The chain combines TRBV13 with TRBJ1-2, with 10 bases that match TRBD1. V shed 3 bases, J shed 6 bases, and the junction held 13 bases outside the gene matches. The germline V gene has CDR1 PRHDT and CDR2 FYEKMQ (reference sequence). The CDR3 spans 17 residues. CDR3 DNA sequence: TGTGCCAGCAGCTTTAGTAGTGGGTGGGGACAGGGGAATGGCTACACCTTC. Protein: CASSFSSGWGQGNGYTF.

This sequence joins TRBV9 and TRBJ1-3, with D unresolved. Germline V lookup: CDR1 SGDLS, CDR2 YYNGEE. Trimming took off 5 bases at V and 2 bases at J, with 17 bases between the two ends. This CDR3 has 16 amino acids. CDR3 protein: CASSHDSKKAGNTIYF. As DNA, the CDR3 is TGTGCCAGCAGTCACGATTCCAAAAAGGCTGGAAACACCATATATTTT.

The rearrangement joins TRBV5-5 to TRBJ1-1; no clear D gene. This CDR3 comprises 15 residues. With 1 base removed from V and 6 bases from J, the gap between germline ends came to 16 bases. CDR1 is SGHKS and CDR2 is YYEKEE in the germline V gene (reference sequence). The CDR3 region is CASSLYVSEGSEAFF. CDR3 coding DNA: TGTGCCAGCAGCTTGTACGTGTCGGAGGGATCTGAAGCTTTCTTT.

The chain joins TRBV19 to TRBJ1-5; D remains unclear. Germline-derived CDR1 and CDR2 are LNHDA and SQIVND (reference sequence). The CDR3 is 14 residues long. Between the trimmed V and J ends, which lost 5 bases and 5 bases, there was a span of 13 bases. The chain's CDR3 is CASSPGTLDQPQHF. CDR3 bases: TGTGCCAGTAGTCCCGGCACACTCGATCAGCCCCAGCATTTT.

The V gene is TRBV7-9, the J gene TRBJ1-1; D gene uncertain. This CDR3 contains 16 residues. Germline CDR1 is SEHNR and CDR2 is FQNEAQ (reference sequence). V was cut by 4 bases and J by 1 base, with 16 bases left in between. For the CDR3, the DNA is TGTGCCAGCAGCTCGGAAAGGACGGTGGGGAACACTGAAGCTTTCTTT. Its translation is CASSSERTVGNTEAFF.

CDR3 loop: CASSKTSGSADTQYF. DNA for the CDR3: TGTGCCAGTAGTAAGACTAGCGGGAGCGCAGATACGCAGTATTTT. V usage is TRBV19 and J usage is TRBJ2-3, with 12 positions matching TRBD2. Germline CDR1 is LNHDA and CDR2 is SQIVND (reference sequence). Losses at the gene ends were 4 bases for V and 4 bases for J; bases not matched to a gene: 3. CDR3 length: 15 residues.

The chain links TRBV13 to TRBJ2-1; no definite D call. Germline V gene sequence: CDR1 PRHDT, CDR2 FYEKMQ (reference sequence). Trimming stripped 2 bases from V and 0 bases from J, with 2 bases between. The CDR3 sequence is 13 residues long. CDR3 sequence: CASSLTSYNEQFF. DNA of the CDR3: TGTGCCAGCAGCTTAACCTCCTACAATGAGCAGTTCTTC.

The V and J genes are TRBV11-2 and TRBJ2-5, with D unresolved. The J call may be mistaken, given a closer DNA end match to TRBJ2-7. From germline, CDR1 is SGHAT and CDR2 FQNNGV. This CDR3 has 15 residues. CDR3 residues: CASSLGGFPSYEQYF. In DNA form, the CDR3 reads TGTGCCAGCAGCTTAGGCGGCTTCCCGAGTTACGAGCAGTACTTC.

CDR3 in DNA: TGTGCCAGCAGCAGGGAGGGACTAGCGTTTTCCTACGAGCAGTACTTC. This gives the protein CASSREGLAFSYEQYF. The genes are TRBV5-4 and TRBJ2-7, with TRBD2 matching over 10 bases. This CDR3 is built from 16 residues. Germline CDR1 reads SGHNT; CDR2 reads YYREEE (reference sequence). Trimming cost V 4 bases and J 1 base; bases outside gene matches: 8.

This clone was detected only once. The chain is built from TRBV5-8 and TRBJ2-3, with D possibly being TRBD2 (5 bases). CDR1 SGHTS and CDR2 YDEGEE come from the germline V gene. The CDR3 contains 15 residues. V was shortened by 0 bases and J by 2 bases, with 10 bases between the two germline ends. The CDR3 reads CASSLGAETTDTQYF. DNA of the CDR3: TGTGCCAGCAGCTTGGGAGCGGAAACCACAGATACGCAGTATTTT.

The chain is built from TRBV7-6 and TRBJ1-3; D is perhaps TRBD1 (5 bases). V was trimmed by 4 bases and J by 1 base, leaving 8 bases between them. CDR1 SGHVS and CDR2 FNYEAQ come from the germline V gene. The CDR3 length is 14 residues. The CDR3 spells CASSSGTSGNTIYF. CDR3 sequence (DNA): TGTGCCAGCAGCTCAGGGACGTCTGGAAACACCATATATTTT.

In its sample, this clone was seen once. V is TRBV27 and J is TRBJ2-3; weak D call: TRBD1 (6 bases). V gave up 2 bases and J gave up 4 bases, with 10 bases separating them. Germline lookup yields CDR1 MNHEY and CDR2 SMNVEV (reference sequence). This CDR3 spans 14 amino acids. The chain's CDR3 is CASSLTGSADTQYF. For the CDR3, the DNA is TGTGCCAGCAGTTTAACAGGGTCTGCAGATACGCAGTATTTT.

The chain carries TRBV7-9 and TRBJ2-3; TRBD2 matches at 7 bases. This CDR3 contains 15 residues. CDR1 and CDR2 from the germline V gene are SEHNR and FQNEAQ (reference sequence). The V gene end was trimmed by 5 bases and the J gene end by 2 bases; junction bases not matched to a gene: 7. The CDR3 DNA is TGTGCCAGCAGCGCGGGAGTTCCCCTCACAGATACGCAGTATTTT. Amino acids: CASSAGVPLTDTQYF.

This clone was recorded once. The chain employs TRBV11-2 and TRBJ2-7, with D perhaps TRBD1 (6 bases). Germline loops: CDR1 SGHAT, CDR2 FQNNGV. This CDR3 region has 14 residues. Trimming pared 1 base from V and 2 bases from J, leaving 9 bases between. CDR3 amino acids: CASSLAGAAYEQYF. The CDR3 bases are TGTGCCAGCAGCTTAGCAGGGGCGGCCTACGAGCAGTACTTC.

The V gene is TRBV5-4, the J gene TRBJ1-1; TRBD1 might be the D (6 bases). Germline-derived CDR1 and CDR2 are SGHNT and YYREEE (reference sequence). With 4 bases removed from V and 7 bases from J, the gap between germline ends came to 26 bases. This CDR3 is 17 amino acids long. The CDR3 DNA is TGTGCCAGCAGCCCACTCCCGGGGGGGGCGAGCGGAGATGAAGCTTTCTTT. It codes for CASSPLPGGASGDEAFF.

Only a few counts were recorded for this clone. Distinct nucleotide sequences in the sample also encode this CDR3. The chain is built from TRBV29-1 and TRBJ1-5; D not resolved. V lost 1 base to trimming and J lost 10 bases, with 23 bases between them. The CDR3 runs 16 residues. Looked up from germline, CDR1 is SQVTM and CDR2 is ANQGSEA. This CDR3 is CSVEGGMSSACSPQHF. For the CDR3, the DNA is TGCAGCGTTGAAGGGGGTATGAGCAGTGCTTGCTCTCCCCAGCATTTT.